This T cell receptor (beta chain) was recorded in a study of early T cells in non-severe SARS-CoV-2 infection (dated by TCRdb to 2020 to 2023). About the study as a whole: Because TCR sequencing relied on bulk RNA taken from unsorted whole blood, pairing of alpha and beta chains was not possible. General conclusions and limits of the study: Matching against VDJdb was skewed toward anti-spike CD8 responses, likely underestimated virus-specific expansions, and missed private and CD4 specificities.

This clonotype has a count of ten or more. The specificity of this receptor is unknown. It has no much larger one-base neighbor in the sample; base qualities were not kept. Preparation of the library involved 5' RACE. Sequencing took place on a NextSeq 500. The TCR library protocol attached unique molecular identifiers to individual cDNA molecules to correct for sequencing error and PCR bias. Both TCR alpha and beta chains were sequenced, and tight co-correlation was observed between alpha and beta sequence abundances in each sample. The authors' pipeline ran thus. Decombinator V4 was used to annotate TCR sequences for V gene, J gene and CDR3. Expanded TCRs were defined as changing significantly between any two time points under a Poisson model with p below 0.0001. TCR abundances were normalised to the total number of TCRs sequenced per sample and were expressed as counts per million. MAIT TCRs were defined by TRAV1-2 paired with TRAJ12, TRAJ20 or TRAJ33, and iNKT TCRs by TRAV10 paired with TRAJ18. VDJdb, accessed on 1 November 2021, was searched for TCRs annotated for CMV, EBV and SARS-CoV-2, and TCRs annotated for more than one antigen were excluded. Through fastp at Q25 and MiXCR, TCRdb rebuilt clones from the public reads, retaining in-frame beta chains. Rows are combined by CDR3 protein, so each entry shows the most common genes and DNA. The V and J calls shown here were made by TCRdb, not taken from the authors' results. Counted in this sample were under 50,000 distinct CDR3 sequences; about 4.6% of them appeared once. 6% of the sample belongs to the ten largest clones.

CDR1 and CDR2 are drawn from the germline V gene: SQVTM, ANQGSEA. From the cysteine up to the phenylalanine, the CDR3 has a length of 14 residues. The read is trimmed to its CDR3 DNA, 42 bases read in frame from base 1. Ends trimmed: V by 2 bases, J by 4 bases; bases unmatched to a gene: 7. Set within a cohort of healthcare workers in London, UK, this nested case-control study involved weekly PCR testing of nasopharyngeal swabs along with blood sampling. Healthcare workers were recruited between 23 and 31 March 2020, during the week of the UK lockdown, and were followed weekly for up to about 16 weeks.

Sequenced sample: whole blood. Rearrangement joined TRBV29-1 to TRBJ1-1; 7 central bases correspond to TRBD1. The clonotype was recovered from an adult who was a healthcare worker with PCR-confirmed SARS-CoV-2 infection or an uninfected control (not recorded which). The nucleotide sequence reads TGCAGCGTTGAAACTCGGACAGGAGGCACTGAAGCTTTCTTT. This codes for CSVETRTGGTEAFF.